The clone carrying this TCR beta chain was recorded many times. The antigen is unknown. A 5'RACE template-switching step, the method used to make TCR cDNA, added a universal primer site and UMIs. TCRdb ran MiXCR on the 5' RACE reads and lists one entry per CDR3 protein. The sample lists 120,000 to 150,000 distinct CDR3 sequences; roughly 8.2% were seen once. The record originates from a study of T cells after yellow fever vaccination. On the study more broadly: SMART-Seq v4 Ultra Low Input served to prepare low-cell-number fractions.

Findings and caveats of the study: The study found a weaker secondary response that peaked faster, day 5 versus 15.

V was shortened by 0 bases and J by 3 bases, with 9 bases between the two germline ends. This CDR3 region has 13 residues. Germline lookup yields CDR1 DFQATT and CDR2 SNEGSKA (reference sequence). This clonotype was sampled from a man younger than 40 who received the YFV17D yellow fever vaccine. The sample in question was CD4+ T cells sorted from PBMCs, obtained 5 days after the yellow fever booster vaccination. The chain employs TRBV20-1 and TRBJ2-7, with D possibly TRBD1 on 5 matching bases. CDR3 in DNA: TGCAGTGCTAGAGATGGGGCAGACTACGAGCAGTACTTC. Protein: CSARDGADYEQYF.